This T cell receptor (beta chain) was captured by sequencing in a study of response to subunit inactivated influenza vaccine (dated by TCRdb to between 2018 and 2020). General notes on the study: The study used deep quantitative T cell receptor repertoire profiling to track responses to a trivalent subunit inactivated influenza vaccine. Overall study results and their limits: The authors proposed that each seasonal influenza vaccination may bring in only a limited number of new T cells.

CDR1 and CDR2, per the germline V gene, are SGDLS and YYNGEE. The CDR3, from cysteine to phenylalanine, totals 16 residues. The entry retains the CDR3 DNA only, 48 bases that are in frame from base 1. V gives up 0 bases and J gives up 0 bases, and the segment between their germline ends measures 9 bases. Libraries were constructed by RT-PCR. Sequencing was carried out with an Illumina HiSeq 2500. In-frame beta chains were kept once TCRdb had trimmed the public reads at Q25 with fastp and called clones with MiXCR. For every CDR3 protein sequence, its rows merge into one entry that carries the most common genes and DNA. The sample profile shows hundreds of thousands of distinct CDR3 sequences; 16% of them were found once. The ten largest clones add up to less than 4% of the sample. As regards this clonotype: Its antigen target is currently unknown. Base qualities are not at hand, and no much larger clone is one base apart.

The sequence links TRBV9 to TRBJ1-4, with the D gene not clear enough to name. The origin of this receptor is a man aged 50-75 years who received an inactivated influenza vaccine. Donor details come from another sample of the same person, matched by shared clones. The sequenced sample was CD4+ T cells sorted from PBMCs, obtained around 25 months after vaccination. This receptor has the CDR3 CASSVGQSATNEKLFF. The DNA sequence is given as TGTGCCAGCAGCGTAGGGCAGAGTGCAACTAATGAAAAACTGTTTTTT.